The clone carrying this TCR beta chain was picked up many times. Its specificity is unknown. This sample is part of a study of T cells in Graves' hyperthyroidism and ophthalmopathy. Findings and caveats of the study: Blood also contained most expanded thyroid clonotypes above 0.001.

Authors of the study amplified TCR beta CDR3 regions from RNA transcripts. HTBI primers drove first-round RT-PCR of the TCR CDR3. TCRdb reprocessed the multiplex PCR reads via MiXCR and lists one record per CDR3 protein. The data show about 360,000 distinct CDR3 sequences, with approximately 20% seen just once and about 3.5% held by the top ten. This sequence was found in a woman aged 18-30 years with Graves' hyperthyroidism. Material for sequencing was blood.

CDR3 bases: TGTGCCAGCAGTTACTCGGGGGGACGGAAAGAGACCCAGTACTTC. It yields the protein CASSYSGGRKETQYF. V is TRBV6-5 and J is TRBJ2-5; D possibly corresponds to TRBD2 (6 bases). CDR3 length: 15 residues. The germline V gene encodes CDR1 MNHEY and CDR2 SVGAGI. The ends were cut back, 0 bases at V and 3 bases at J, with 11 bases in the middle.